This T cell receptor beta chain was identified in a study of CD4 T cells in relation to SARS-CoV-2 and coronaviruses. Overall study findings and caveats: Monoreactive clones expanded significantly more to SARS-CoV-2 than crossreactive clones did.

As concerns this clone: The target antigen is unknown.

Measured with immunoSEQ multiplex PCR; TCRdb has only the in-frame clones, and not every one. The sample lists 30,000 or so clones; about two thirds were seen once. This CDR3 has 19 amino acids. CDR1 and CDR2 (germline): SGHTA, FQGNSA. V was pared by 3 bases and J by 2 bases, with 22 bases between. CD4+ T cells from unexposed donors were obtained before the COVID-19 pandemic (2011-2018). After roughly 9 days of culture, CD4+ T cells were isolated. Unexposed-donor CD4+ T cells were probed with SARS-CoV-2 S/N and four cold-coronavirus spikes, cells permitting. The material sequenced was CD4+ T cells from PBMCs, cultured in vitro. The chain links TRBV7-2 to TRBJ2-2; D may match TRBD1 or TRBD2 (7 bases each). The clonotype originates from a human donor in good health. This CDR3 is CASSLTGRGRTQNTGELFF. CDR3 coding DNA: TGTGCCAGCAGCTTGACAGGGCGGGGGCGCACACAAAACACCGGGGAGCTGTTTTTT.